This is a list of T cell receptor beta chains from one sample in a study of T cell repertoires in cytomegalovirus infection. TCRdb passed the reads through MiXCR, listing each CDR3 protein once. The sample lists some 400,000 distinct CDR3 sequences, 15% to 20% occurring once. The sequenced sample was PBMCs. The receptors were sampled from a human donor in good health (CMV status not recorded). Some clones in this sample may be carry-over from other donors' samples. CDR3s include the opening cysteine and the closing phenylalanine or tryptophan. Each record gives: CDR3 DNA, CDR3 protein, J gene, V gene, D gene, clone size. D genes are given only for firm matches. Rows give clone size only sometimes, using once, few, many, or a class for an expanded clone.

CDR3nt: TGTGCCAGCAGTGTAACAGAAAACACCGGGGAGCTGTTTTTT
CDR3aa: CASSVTENTGELFF
j_gene: TRBJ2-2
v_gene: TRBV12-3/TRBV12-4
d_gene: NA
abundance: NA

CDR3nt: TGTGCCAGCAGCTTAGGGGGCAGGGCGGACACTGAAGCTTTCTTT
CDR3aa: CASSLGGRADTEAFF
j_gene: TRBJ1-1
v_gene: TRBV7-8
d_gene: NA
abundance: many

CDR3nt: TGTGCCAGCAGCTTAGTTTATAGCGGCCCCTACAATGAGCAGTTCTTC
CDR3aa: CASSLVYSGPYNEQFF
j_gene: TRBJ2-1
v_gene: TRBV7-7
d_gene: NA
abundance: many

CDR3nt: TGTGCCAGCAGAAAAAGAGGGGCCAACGTCCTGACTTTC
CDR3aa: CASRKRGANVLTF
j_gene: TRBJ2-6
v_gene: TRBV7-8
d_gene: NA
abundance: NA

CDR3nt: TGTGCCAGCAGCCGCCAGGGTCATCGGGAGACCCAGTACTTC
CDR3aa: CASSRQGHRETQYF
j_gene: TRBJ2-5
v_gene: TRBV7-2
d_gene: NA
abundance: many

CDR3nt: TGTGCCAGCAGCCCGGGGTTAGGCTCTGGAAACACCATATATTTT
CDR3aa: CASSPGLGSGNTIYF
j_gene: TRBJ1-3
v_gene: TRBV7-2
d_gene: NA
abundance: many

CDR3nt: TGCAGCGTTGAAGGGACCACAGGGCTCTTCTATGGCTACACCTTC
CDR3aa: CSVEGTTGLFYGYTF
j_gene: TRBJ1-2
v_gene: TRBV29-1
d_gene: NA
abundance: NA

CDR3nt: TGTGCCAGCAGCTCTAGGCCCAGGGAGGCTGAAGCTTTCTTT
CDR3aa: CASSSRPREAEAFF
j_gene: TRBJ1-1
v_gene: TRBV7-2
d_gene: NA
abundance: many

CDR3nt: TGCGCCAGCAGCCAAGTCGGTTGGGATGAGCAGTTCTTC
CDR3aa: CASSQVGWDEQFF
j_gene: TRBJ2-1
v_gene: TRBV4-1
d_gene: NA
abundance: many

CDR3nt: TGCAGTGCTCAGAGGGGCCAAGAGACCCAGTACTTC
CDR3aa: CSAQRGQETQYF
j_gene: TRBJ2-5
v_gene: TRBV20-1
d_gene: NA
abundance: NA

CDR3nt: TGCAGTGCTCCTTCGCAGGGTTCCATGAACACTGAAGCTTTCTTT
CDR3aa: CSAPSQGSMNTEAFF
j_gene: TRBJ1-1
v_gene: TRBV20-1
d_gene: NA
abundance: few

CDR3nt: TGTGCCAGCAGTTACTCGTACCAAGAGACCCAGTACTTC
CDR3aa: CASSYSYQETQYF
j_gene: TRBJ2-5
v_gene: TRBV6-5
d_gene: NA
abundance: NA

CDR3nt: TGTGCCAGCAGCTTAGCCGGATGGGGGGTTCGGAATTCACCCCTCCACTTT
CDR3aa: CASSLAGWGVRNSPLHF
j_gene: TRBJ1-6
v_gene: TRBV7-8
d_gene: NA
abundance: large

CDR3nt: TGCAGTGCTAGATCACTTGCAGGGACGCCCCCCACGCAGTTCTTC
CDR3aa: CSARSLAGTPPTQFF
j_gene: TRBJ2-1
v_gene: TRBV20-1
d_gene: NA
abundance: few

CDR3nt: TGTGCCAGCAGTGACGGAGCTAACTATGGCTACACCTTC
CDR3aa: CASSDGANYGYTF
j_gene: TRBJ1-2
v_gene: TRBV6-1
d_gene: NA
abundance: many

CDR3nt: TGTGCCACCAGCCGAGTTCTAGGGATCGGGGAGCTGTTTTTT
CDR3aa: CATSRVLGIGELFF
j_gene: TRBJ2-2
v_gene: TRBV15
d_gene: NA
abundance: NA

CDR3nt: TGCAGTGCGGGGTACGGGGTTGGCTATGGCTACACCTTC
CDR3aa: CSAGYGVGYGYTF
j_gene: TRBJ1-2
v_gene: TRBV20-1
d_gene: NA
abundance: NA

CDR3nt: TGTGCCAGCAGCCTCCGAGGTGTAGCACTAGCGCGTACAGATACGCAGTATTTT
CDR3aa: CASSLRGVALARTDTQYF
j_gene: TRBJ2-3
v_gene: TRBV7-9
d_gene: TRBD2
abundance: many

CDR3nt: TGTGCCAGCAGCCGCGGACTAGCGGCGACCGGATCCTACGAGCAGTACTTC
CDR3aa: CASSRGLAATGSYEQYF
j_gene: TRBJ2-7
v_gene: TRBV4-2
d_gene: TRBD2
abundance: NA

CDR3nt: TGTGCCAGCAGCCTTAGGGAGGCAGATACGCAGTATTTT
CDR3aa: CASSLREADTQYF
j_gene: TRBJ2-3
v_gene: TRBV7-9
d_gene: NA
abundance: NA

CDR3nt: TGTGCTAGTGGTAGGGGAGAGGGGTACCAGCCCCAGCATTTT
CDR3aa: CASGRGEGYQPQHF
j_gene: TRBJ1-5
v_gene: TRBV12-5
d_gene: NA
abundance: NA

CDR3nt: TGTGCCAGTAGTATAGGGGGGCCCAATCAGCCCCAGCATTTT
CDR3aa: CASSIGGPNQPQHF
j_gene: TRBJ1-5
v_gene: TRBV19
d_gene: NA
abundance: NA

CDR3nt: TGTGCCAGCGCATGGGGGGACACTGAAGCTTTCTTT
CDR3aa: CASAWGDTEAFF
j_gene: TRBJ1-1
v_gene: TRBV18
d_gene: NA
abundance: NA

CDR3nt: TGTGCCAGCAGCTTACGACAGGGGGCGGGCTACGAGCAGTACTTC
CDR3aa: CASSLRQGAGYEQYF
j_gene: TRBJ2-7
v_gene: TRBV7-8
d_gene: TRBD1
abundance: many